What follows are 25 T cell receptor beta chains derived from one specimen sequenced in a study of T cells in Graves' hyperthyroidism and ophthalmopathy (dated by TCRdb to about 2019). Library construction relied on multiplex PCR. Instrument on record: Illumina HiSeq 2000. TCR beta CDR3 regions were amplified from RNA transcripts. For the first round of RT-PCR on the TCR CDR3, the HTBI primer set was used together with the Qiagen OneStep RT-PCR kit. Through fastp at Q25 and MiXCR, TCRdb rebuilt clones from the public reads, retaining in-frame beta chains. Each entry merges the rows of one CDR3 protein and shows their most common DNA and genes. Here the sample has about 350,000 distinct CDR3 sequences; approximately 18% occur a single time. Around 15% of the sample belongs to the ten largest clones. The specimen was blood. Receptors were obtained from a woman aged 40 to 55 with Graves' ophthalmopathy.

This clonotype was detected many times. The chain links TRBV12-3 or TRBV12-4 to TRBJ2-2, with a possible D match to TRBD2 (6 bases). The CDR3 length is 14 residues. V was shortened by 6 bases and J by 10 bases, with 18 bases between the two germline ends. Here the CDR3 reads CASRPTGLPVELFF. The CDR3, as DNA: TGTGCCAGCAGACCTACGGGACTTCCTGTGGAGCTGTTTTTT.

This clonotype was detected ten times or more. The V gene is TRBV6-2 or TRBV6-3, the J gene TRBJ1-2; D remains ambiguous. This CDR3 is built from 11 residues. Trimming cost V 6 bases and J 7 bases, with 9 bases left between them. CDR1 is MNHEY and CDR2 is SVGEGT in the germline V gene. The DNA for the CDR3 is TGTGCCAGCAGAGTAAGTGCTGGCTACACCTTC. It is translated as CASRVSAGYTF.

Many counts were recorded for this clonotype. An end of the junction differs from the germline gene, which may be a read error. The chain is built from TRBV7-2 and TRBJ2-7, with 13 bases that match TRBD2. CDR1 is SGHTA and CDR2 is FQGNSA in the germline V gene. The CDR3 has 15 amino acids. The CDR3 protein is CASSSGLAGAQEQNF. The CDR3 nucleotides read TGTGCCAGCAGCTCCGGACTAGCGGGAGCACAGGAGCAGAACTTC.

This clonotype occurred many times. The gene calls are TRBV12-3 or TRBV12-4 and TRBJ2-7, with D possibly TRBD1 on 5 matching bases. The ends were cut back, 7 bases at V and 2 bases at J, with 12 bases in the middle. The CDR3 is 13 amino acids. Here the CDR3 reads CASTQDNAYEQYF. CDR3 bases: TGTGCCAGCACCCAGGACAACGCCTACGAGCAGTACTTC.

The chain carries TRBV11-1 and TRBJ2-7, with D perhaps TRBD2 (7 bases). Looked up from germline, CDR1 is SGHAT and CDR2 is FQDESV (reference sequence). The CDR3 consists of 15 residues. Trimming left V 5 bases short and J 7 bases short, with 21 bases between. For the CDR3, the DNA is TGTGCCAGCAGCCAAAGCGGGACAACCGAGCGGGAGCAGTACTTC. Residues: CASSQSGTTEREQYF.

This clonotype appeared many times. The rearrangement joins TRBV3-1 to TRBJ2-2; D is undetermined. Trimming removed 4 bases at V and 8 bases at J, with 5 bases between. Per the germline V gene, CDR1 is LGHDT and CDR2 is YNNKEL (reference sequence). The CDR3 sequence is 11 residues long. The CDR3 spells CASSRLGELFF. The CDR3 DNA sequence: TGTGCCAGCAGCCGCCTAGGGGAGCTGTTTTTT.

This clonotype has ten or more counts. This chain connects TRBV5-1 to TRBJ2-1, with 7 bases fitting TRBD2. CDR1 SGHRS and CDR2 YFSETQ come from the germline V gene. There are 17 residues in the CDR3. J gave up 2 bases and V 5 bases, and 13 bases lay outside the gene matches. The CDR3 spells CASRSKPSGNTYNEQFF. The CDR3 DNA reads as TGCGCCAGCAGATCCAAGCCTAGCGGAAATACCTACAATGAGCAGTTCTTC.

This clonotype was counted at least ten times. The V gene is TRBV10-2, the J gene TRBJ2-7; D ambiguous. CDR1 and CDR2 from the germline V gene are WSHSY and SAAADI. This CDR3 contains 11 residues. Trimming cost V 8 bases and J 3 bases, with 8 bases left between them. CDR3 nucleotide sequence: TGCGCCAGCCAAACGGGCTACGAGCAGTACTTC. Protein product: CASQTGYEQYF.

The sample holds many counts of this clonotype. The rearrangement links TRBV4-2 to TRBJ2-7; D ambiguous. V was cut by 1 base and J by 3 bases, with 7 bases left in between. There are 13 residues in the CDR3. Germline values: CDR1 LGHNA, CDR2 YNFKEQ. The CDR3: CASSQVGVYEQYF. CDR3 DNA: TGTGCCAGCAGCCAAGTCGGAGTCTACGAGCAGTACTTC.

This chain links TRBV15 with TRBJ1-1, with a possible D match to TRBD1 (5 bases). Trimming left V 0 bases short and J 7 bases short, with 9 bases between. CDR3 length: 13 amino acids. Per the germline V gene, CDR1 is LNHNV and CDR2 is YYDKDF (reference sequence). This chain's CDR3 is CATSRDFQGEAFF. In DNA form, the CDR3 reads TGTGCCACCAGCAGAGATTTTCAGGGTGAAGCTTTCTTT. The variable domain in full, with the rest retrieved from reference TRBV15 and TRBJ1-1, is DAMVIQNPRYQVTQFGKPVTLSCSQTLNHNVMYWYQQKSSQAPKLLFHYYDKDFNNEADTPDNFQSRRPNTSFCFLDIRSPGLGDTAMYLCATSRDFQGEAFFGQGTRLTVV.

This sequence joins TRBV12-3 or TRBV12-4 and TRBJ1-1; unclear D gene. Trimming removed 5 bases from V and 4 bases from J, with 14 bases in between. This CDR3 comprises 14 residues. Here the CDR3 reads CASSVFIFGTEAFF. CDR3 DNA: TGTGCCAGCAGTGTCTTTATTTTTGGCACTGAAGCTTTCTTT.

This clonotype was recorded at least ten times. The rearrangement joins TRBV7-9 to TRBJ1-1, with a possible D match to TRBD1 (5 bases). Germline CDR1 reads SEHNR; CDR2 reads FQNEAQ (reference sequence). The CDR3 extends over 14 amino acids. The V end was cut by 4 bases, the J end by 2 bases, with 11 bases between. The CDR3 DNA sequence: TGTGCCAGCAGCTCCGGGGACTTCAACACTGAAGCTTTCTTT. Its protein product is CASSSGDFNTEAFF.

This clonotype has only one observation. With a much larger clone just one base away, this may be a read error. This chain uses TRBV6-5 with TRBJ2-5; D is uncertain. Germline V gene lookup returns CDR1 MNHEY and CDR2 SVGAGI. This CDR3 comprises 14 residues. CDR3 loop: CASSSVLDRETQHF. The DNA of the CDR3 is TGTGCCAGCAGTTCGGTCCTGGATCGAGAGACCCAGCACTTC.

This clonotype came up many times. J is TRBJ2-2 and V is TRBV6-5; D is uncertain. This CDR3 has 13 amino acids. Looked up from germline, CDR1 is MNHEY and CDR2 is SVGAGI. Trimming cost V 0 bases and J 8 bases, with 7 bases left between them. The CDR3 nucleotides are TGTGCCAGCAGTTACTCGATAAGGGGGGAGCTGTTTTTT. It translates to CASSYSIRGELFF.

This clonotype was observed at least ten times. The J gene is TRBJ1-2, the V gene TRBV7-8, with D possibly TRBD1 on 5 matching bases. Germline CDR1 SGHVS, CDR2 FQNEAQ. The CDR3 runs 15 residues. V was trimmed by 5 bases and J by 0 bases, leaving 13 bases between them. Written as DNA, the CDR3 is TGTGCCAGCAGCCCGCGGGACGGGACTAACTATGGCTACACCTTC. This encodes CASSPRDGTNYGYTF.

This clonotype occurred many times. The rearrangement links TRBV11-2 to TRBJ1-5; 8 nucleotides align to TRBD1. Germline loops: CDR1 SGHAT, CDR2 FQNNGV. Trimming at V came to 3 bases and at J to 7 bases, leaving 2 bases not matched to a gene. The CDR3 is 13 residues long. The CDR3 coding sequence is TGTGCCAGCAGCTTGGACAGGGCCCAGCCCCAGCATTTT. It encodes CASSLDRAQPQHF.

This clonotype showed up many times. This sequence joins TRBV10-3 and TRBJ2-7; D is possibly TRBD1 (6 bases). The CDR3 spans 13 residues. V lost 11 bases and J 2 bases, leaving 16 bases between the germline ends. The V gene's germline CDR1 is ENHRY and CDR2 SYGVKD. CDR3 sequence reads: CAASQGHAYEQYF. CDR3 coding DNA: TGTGCCGCCAGCCAGGGACACGCCTACGAGCAGTACTTC.

This clonotype was seen repeatedly, ten times or more. The V call is TRBV19, the J call TRBJ1-1; 7 bases are shared with TRBD1. V was pared by 6 bases and J by 3 bases, with 7 bases of the junction left unmatched. The CDR3 length is 14 residues. Germline CDR1 is LNHDA and CDR2 is SQIVND (reference sequence). CDR3 loop: CASRRDRTYTEAFF. The CDR3 DNA sequence: TGTGCCAGTAGAAGGGACAGAACGTACACTGAAGCTTTCTTT.

This clonotype showed up many times. This chain uses TRBV11-2 with TRBJ2-2; no clear D gene. CDR1 is SGHAT, CDR2 FQNNGV, per germline. The CDR3 runs 17 residues. Trimming left V 1 base short and J 0 bases short, with 12 bases between. CDR3 nucleotide sequence: TGTGCCAGCAGCTTAGGTTTTGGGTCAGCGAACACCGGGGAGCTGTTTTTT. It codes for CASSLGFGSANTGELFF. The complete variable domain, with remaining parts taken from reference TRBV11-2 and TRBJ2-2, reads EAGVAQSPRYKIIEKRQSVAFWCNPISGHATLYWYQQILGQGPKLLIQFQNNGVVDDSQLPKDRFSAERLKGVDSTLKIQPAKLEDSAVYLCASSLGFGSANTGELFFGEGSRLTVL.

This clonotype showed up many times. V gene TRBV10-3 combines with J gene TRBJ2-3, with no clear D. This CDR3 has 14 residues. Germline V CDR1 and CDR2: ENHRY, SYGVKD. Between the trimmed V and J ends, which lost 0 bases and 5 bases, there was a span of 9 bases. CDR3 in amino acids: CAISESTLRDTQYF. The CDR3 nucleotides are TGTGCCATCAGTGAGTCCACCTTGAGAGATACGCAGTATTTT.

This clonotype was counted ten times or more. The gene calls are TRBV6-5 and TRBJ1-2; weak D call: TRBD1 (5 bases). Germline V gene sequence: CDR1 MNHEY, CDR2 SVGAGI. Trimming took off 5 bases at V and 7 bases at J, with 20 bases between the two ends. The CDR3 consists of 15 residues. Here the CDR3 reads CASSLEPGLPTGYTF. Here the CDR3 DNA reads TGTGCCAGCAGTCTCGAACCGGGACTTCCAACTGGCTACACCTTC.

This clonotype was recorded at least ten times. V gene TRBV28 combines with J gene TRBJ2-7; the D gene is possibly TRBD1 (6 bases). The CDR3 is made up of 15 amino acids. V lost 2 bases and J 2 bases, leaving 13 bases between the germline ends. Germline V lookup: CDR1 MDHEN, CDR2 SYDVKM. CDR3 bases: TGTGCCAGCAGTTTAAGGTCTAGGGGGACCTACGAGCAGTACTTC. The encoded protein is CASSLRSRGTYEQYF.

Remarks on this clonotype: Sequence at one end of the junction differs from germline and may be a read error. CDR3 in amino acids: CASSYARTGTYHYGFYEQCF. CDR3 bases: TGTGCCAGCAGTTACGCTAGAACTGGGACATACCACTATGGCTTCTACGAGCAGTGCTTC. V is TRBV6-2 or TRBV6-3 and J is TRBJ2-7; TRBD1 is a possible D gene (6 bases). Per the germline V gene, CDR1 is MNHEY and CDR2 is SVGEGT. The CDR3 covers 20 residues.

This clonotype was found many times. The chain recombines TRBV20-1 with TRBJ1-1; 10 nucleotides agree with TRBD1. After removal of 2 bases from V and 1 base from J, the junction contained 4 bases not matched to a gene. The CDR3 has 15 residues. Per germline, CDR1 DFQATT and CDR2 SNEGSKA (reference sequence). Written as DNA, the CDR3 is TGCAGTGCTAGACGGACAGGGGGAAGGAACACTGAAGCTTTCTTT. Translated: CSARRTGGRNTEAFF.

This chain joins TRBV28 and TRBJ1-1, with TRBD1 as a possible D gene (6 bases). This CDR3 has 16 amino acids. V shed 6 bases and J shed 5 bases, with 22 bases lying between them. From germline, CDR1 is MDHEN and CDR2 SYDVKM. This CDR3 reads CASSPPRGGPSTEAFF. The CDR3 DNA follows: TGTGCCAGCAGCCCGCCCCGCGGGGGCCCATCGACTGAAGCTTTCTTT.